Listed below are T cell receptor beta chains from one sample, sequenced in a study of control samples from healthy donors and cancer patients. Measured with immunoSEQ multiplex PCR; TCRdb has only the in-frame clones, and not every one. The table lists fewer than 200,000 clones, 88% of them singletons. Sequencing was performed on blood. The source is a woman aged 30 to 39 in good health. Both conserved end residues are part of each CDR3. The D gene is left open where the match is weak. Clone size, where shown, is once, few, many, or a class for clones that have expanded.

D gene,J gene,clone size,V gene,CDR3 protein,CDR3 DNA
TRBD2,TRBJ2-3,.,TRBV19,CASSGRGGLDTQYF,TGTGCCAGTAGTGGGCGGGGGGGCTTAGATACGCAGTATTTT
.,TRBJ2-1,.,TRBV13,CASSPGPSGPYNEQFF,TGTGCCAGCAGCCCCGGGCCCTCAGGGCCCTACAATGAGCAGTTCTTC
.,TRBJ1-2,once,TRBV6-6,CASSYLGGSDGYTF,TGTGCCAGCAGTTACTTGGGGGGGTCGGATGGCTACACCTTC
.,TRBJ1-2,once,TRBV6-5,CASSYSMRGGDGYTF,TGTGCCAGCAGTTACTCGATGCGGGGCGGGGATGGCTACACCTTC
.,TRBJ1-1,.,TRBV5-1,CASSPQGLPTEAFF,TGCGCCAGCAGCCCACAGGGACTACCGACTGAAGCTTTCTTT
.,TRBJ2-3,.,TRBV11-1,CASSLGALSEATQYF,TGTGCCAGCAGCTTAGGGGCACTAAGCGAGGCTACGCAGTATTTT
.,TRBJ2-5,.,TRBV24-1,CATSDSDYQETQYF,TGTGCCACCAGTGATTCGGACTACCAAGAGACCCAGTACTTC
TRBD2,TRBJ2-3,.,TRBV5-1,CASSRGTSGGRLDTQYF,TGCGCCAGCAGCCGAGGGACTAGCGGGGGGCGTCTAGATACGCAGTATTTT
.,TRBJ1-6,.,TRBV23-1,CASSQSWGTYNSPLHF,TGCGCCAGCAGTCAATCGTGGGGAACCTATAATTCACCCCTCCACTTT
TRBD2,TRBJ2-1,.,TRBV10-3,CAISGRNMETSGSSRHEQFF,TGTGCCATCAGTGGGAGGAATATGGAGACTAGCGGGAGCAGTAGGCATGAGCAGTTCTTC
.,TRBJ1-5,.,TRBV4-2,CASSQVGRDNQPQHF,TGTGCCAGCAGCCAAGTCGGCAGAGACAATCAGCCCCAGCATTTT
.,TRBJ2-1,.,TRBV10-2,CASSESSPSGYNEQFF,TGCGCCAGCAGTGAGTCCAGTCCGTCAGGCTACAATGAGCAGTTCTTC
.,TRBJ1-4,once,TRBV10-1,CASRLDSPDEKLFF,TGCGCCAGCAGATTGGACAGCCCCGATGAAAAACTGTTTTTT
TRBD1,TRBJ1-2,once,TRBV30,CAWRGRQGVNYGYTF,TGTGCCTGGAGAGGGAGACAGGGGGTAAACTATGGCTACACCTTC
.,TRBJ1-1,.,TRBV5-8,CASSRRAEAFF,TGTGCCAGCAGCCGACGGGCTGAAGCTTTCTTT
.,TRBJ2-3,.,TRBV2,CASSSPSPRRATEDTQYF,TGTGCCAGCAGTTCTCCAAGTCCCCGGCGGGCGACAGAAGATACGCAGTATTTT
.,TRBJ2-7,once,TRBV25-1,CASRAGSVGEQYF,TGTGCCAGCAGGGCGGGATCGGTGGGCGAGCAGTACTTC
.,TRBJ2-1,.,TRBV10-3,CAISPRRQEQFF,TGTGCCATCAGTCCCCGCCGCCAGGAGCAGTTCTTC
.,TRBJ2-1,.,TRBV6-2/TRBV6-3,CASSSPRWVAHSSYNEQFF,TGTGCCAGCAGTTCCCCTCGGTGGGTAGCGCATAGCTCCTACAATGAGCAGTTCTTC
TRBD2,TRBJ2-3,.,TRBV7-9,CASSSPTSGAPDTQYF,TGTGCCAGCAGCTCACCGACTAGCGGGGCGCCAGATACGCAGTATTTT
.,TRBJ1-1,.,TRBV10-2,CASSVGNLTEAFF,TGCGCCAGCAGCGTGGGCAATCTAACTGAAGCTTTCTTT
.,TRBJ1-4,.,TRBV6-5,CASSYGQGPNEKLFF,TGTGCCAGCAGTTACGGGCAGGGCCCTAATGAAAAACTGTTTTTT
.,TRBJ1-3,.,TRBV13,CASSLEARSGNTIYF,TGTGCCAGCAGCTTAGAGGCGCGATCTGGAAACACCATATATTTT
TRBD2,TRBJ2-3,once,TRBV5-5,CASSRLAGVTDTQYF,TGTGCCAGCAGCCGACTAGCGGGAGTGACAGATACGCAGTATTTT
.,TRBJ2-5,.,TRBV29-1,CSVGQMIETQYF,TGCAGCGTTGGACAGATGATTGAGACCCAGTACTTC
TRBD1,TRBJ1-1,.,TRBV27,CASSINRGNTEAFF,TGTGCCAGCAGTATAAACAGGGGGAACACTGAAGCTTTCTTT
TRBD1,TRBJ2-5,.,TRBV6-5,CASSTGAQETQYF,TGTGCCAGCAGCACAGGGGCCCAAGAGACCCAGTACTTC
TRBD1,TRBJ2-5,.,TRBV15,CATSRDRGETQYF,TGTGCCACCAGCAGAGACAGGGGGGAGACCCAGTACTTC
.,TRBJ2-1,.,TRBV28,CASNGGMSYNEQFF,TGTGCCAGCAACGGCGGGATGTCCTACAATGAGCAGTTCTTC
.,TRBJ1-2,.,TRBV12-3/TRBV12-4,CASSPDRNYGYTF,TGTGCCAGCAGCCCAGACAGAAACTATGGCTACACCTTC
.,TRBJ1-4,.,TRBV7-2,CASSFVAQINEKLFF,TGTGCCAGCAGCTTCGTCGCACAGATTAATGAAAAACTGTTTTTT
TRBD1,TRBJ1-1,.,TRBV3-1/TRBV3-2,CASSQVDLDRVRDTEAFF,TGTGCCAGCAGCCAAGTTGACCTCGACAGGGTAAGGGACACTGAAGCTTTCTTT
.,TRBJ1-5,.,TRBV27,CASSLFAGRQPQHF,TGTGCCAGCAGTTTATTTGCGGGCCGTCAGCCCCAGCATTTT
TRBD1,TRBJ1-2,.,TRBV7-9,CASSWTGDYGYTF,TGTGCCAGCAGCTGGACAGGGGACTATGGCTACACCTTC
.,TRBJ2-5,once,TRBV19,CASSLGVGNQETQYF,TGTGCCAGTAGTCTCGGGGTGGGGAATCAAGAGACCCAGTACTTC
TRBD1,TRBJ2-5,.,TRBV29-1,CSVIRQGEVEYF,TGCAGCGTTATCCGACAGGGGGAGGTGGAGTACTTC
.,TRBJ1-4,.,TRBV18,CASSQFVTAGTNEKLFF,TGTGCCAGCTCACAGTTTGTTACGGCAGGGACTAATGAAAAACTGTTTTTT
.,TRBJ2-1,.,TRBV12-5,CASAARPGLEQFF,TGTGCTAGTGCCGCGAGGCCAGGGTTGGAGCAGTTCTTC
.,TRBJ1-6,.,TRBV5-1,CASSTDGNNSPLHF,TGCGCCAGCAGCACGGACGGGAATAATTCACCCCTCCACTTT
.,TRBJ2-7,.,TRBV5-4,CASSLHPRGSYEQYF,TGTGCCAGCAGCTTACACCCAAGGGGGTCTTACGAGCAGTACTTC
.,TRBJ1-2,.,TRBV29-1,CSVGEEYGYTF,TGCAGCGTTGGAGAGGAATATGGCTACACCTTC
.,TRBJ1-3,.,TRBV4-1,CASSGGSRDWYTIYF,TGCGCCAGCAGCGGAGGCAGCCGGGACTGGTACACCATATATTTT
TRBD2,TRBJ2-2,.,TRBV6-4,CASSGGTSGATGELFF,TGTGCCAGCAGTGGTGGGACTAGCGGGGCCACCGGGGAGCTGTTTTTT
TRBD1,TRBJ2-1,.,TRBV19,CASSKRDRDLKQFF,TGTGCCAGTAGTAAGCGGGACAGGGATTTGAAGCAGTTCTTC
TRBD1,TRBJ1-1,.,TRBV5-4,CASSAIGRGQGTEAFF,TGTGCCAGCAGCGCGATCGGTAGAGGACAGGGGACTGAAGCTTTCTTT
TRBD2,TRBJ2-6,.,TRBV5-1,CASGLAGAGANVLTF,TGCGCCAGCGGACTAGCGGGAGCTGGGGCCAACGTCCTGACTTTC
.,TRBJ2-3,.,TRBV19,CASSMSLVGQDTDTQYF,TGTGCCAGTAGTATGAGTTTGGTGGGACAAGACACAGATACGCAGTATTTT
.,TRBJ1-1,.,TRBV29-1,CSGSHEAEAFF,TGCAGCGGGTCCCACGAGGCTGAAGCTTTCTTT
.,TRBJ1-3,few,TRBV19,CASTPRDRLSGNTIYF,TGTGCCAGTACCCCGCGGGACCGCCTCTCTGGAAACACCATATATTTT
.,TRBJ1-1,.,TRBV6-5,CASSISGTGEAFF,TGTGCCAGCAGTATCTCTGGGACGGGTGAAGCTTTCTTT
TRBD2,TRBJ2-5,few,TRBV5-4,CASSSEGLAEETQYF,TGTGCCAGCAGCTCAGAGGGACTAGCGGAGGAGACCCAGTACTTC
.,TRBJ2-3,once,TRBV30,CAWSVRSDTQYF,TGTGCCTGGAGTGTGAGGTCAGATACGCAGTATTTT
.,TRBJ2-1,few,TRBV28,CATGRYNEQFF,TGTGCCACAGGGAGGTACAATGAGCAGTTCTTC